Listed below are T cell receptor beta chains from one sample, sequenced in a study of human T cells and chemical hapten exposure. TCRdb reanalysed the RACE reads using MiXCR and keeps one entry per CDR3 protein. The data show a few hundred thousand distinct CDR3 sequences, over 7.5% seen once. Source: whole blood, taken in connection with sensitization to the hapten diphenylcyclopropenone (DPC). These receptors came from a man between 18 and 35 years old with alopecia areata. Some clones in this sample may be carry-over from other donors' samples. The CDR3 runs from the conserved cysteine through the conserved F or W. The D gene is left open where the match is weak. Clone size appears in some rows only: once, few, many, or a class for an expanded clone.

d_call	v_call	clone_size	j_call	cdr3_aa	cdr3_nt
NA	TRBV7-2	few	TRBJ2-1	CASSLAHPSYNEQFF	TGTGCCAGCAGCTTGGCACACCCCTCCTACAATGAGCAGTTCTTC
TRBD2	TRBV10-3	NA	TRBJ2-5	CAISEGLAGGETQYF	TGTGCCATCAGTGAGGGGCTAGCGGGGGGAGAGACCCAGTACTTC
NA	TRBV20-1	NA	TRBJ1-4	CSAPLEGSSEKLFF	TGCAGTGCCCCCCTGGAGGGGTCAAGCGAAAAACTGTTTTTT
TRBD2	TRBV27	few	TRBJ2-3	CASSPSYSGGTDTQYF	TGTGCCAGCAGTCCCTCGTATAGCGGGGGGACAGATACGCAGTATTTT
NA	TRBV6-2/TRBV6-3	NA	TRBJ2-5	CASSLPRGNQETQYF	TGTGCCAGCAGCCTCCCCAGGGGAAACCAAGAGACCCAGTACTTC
NA	TRBV20-1	NA	TRBJ1-2	CSAAPTGNYGYTF	TGCAGTGCTGCCCCGACGGGAAACTATGGCTACACCTTC
NA	TRBV9	many	TRBJ1-6	CASSVAGYSYNSPLHF	TGTGCCAGCAGCGTAGCGGGATACTCCTATAATTCACCCCTCCACTTT
TRBD1	TRBV9	NA	TRBJ2-5	CASSVRGGEVETQYF	TGTGCCAGCAGCGTGAGAGGGGGCGAGGTCGAGACCCAGTACTTC
NA	TRBV6-2/TRBV6-3	few	TRBJ1-1	CASSYDGGNTEAFF	TGTGCCAGCAGTTACGATGGAGGCAACACTGAAGCTTTCTTT
NA	TRBV7-9	many	TRBJ2-3	CASNGGPTSTDTQYF	TGTGCCAGCAACGGAGGACCAACTAGCACAGATACGCAGTATTTT
NA	TRBV4-3	many	TRBJ2-3	CASSQDPAGVPDTQYF	TGCGCCAGCAGCCAAGATCCAGCAGGGGTTCCAGATACGCAGTATTTT
NA	TRBV6-1	many	TRBJ1-6	CASTQGFYSPLHF	TGTGCCAGCACACAGGGCTTTTATTCACCCCTCCACTTT
NA	TRBV27	NA	TRBJ1-6	CASRRRGAQESSYNSPLHF	TGTGCCAGCAGGCGAAGGGGGGCACAGGAGAGCTCCTATAATTCACCCCTCCACTTT
TRBD1	TRBV12-3/TRBV12-4	few	TRBJ1-6	CASRTGEGSPLHF	TGTGCCAGCAGAACAGGGGAAGGTTCACCCCTCCACTTT
NA	TRBV3-1	few	TRBJ1-2	CASSLGLRAYYYGYTF	TGTGCCAGCAGCCTCGGTCTGAGGGCATACTACTATGGCTACACCTTC
TRBD2	TRBV4-3	NA	TRBJ2-3	CASRRSGVDTQYF	TGCGCCAGCAGACGGAGCGGGGTCGATACGCAGTATTTT
TRBD1	TRBV9	many	TRBJ1-1	CASSVDRVTEAFF	TGTGCCAGCAGCGTCGACAGGGTCACTGAAGCTTTCTTT
TRBD1	TRBV9	NA	TRBJ2-4	CASSAGGQGAGLDIQYF	TGTGCCAGCAGCGCCGGCGGACAGGGCGCAGGATTGGACATTCAGTACTTC
NA	TRBV4-1	few	TRBJ1-4	CASSQDRYRTNEKLFF	TGCGCCAGCAGCCAAGATCGGTACAGAACTAATGAAAAACTGTTTTTT
NA	TRBV5-6	NA	TRBJ1-1	CASSAAGYEAFF	TGTGCCAGCAGCGCGGCGGGGTACGAAGCTTTCTTT
NA	TRBV28	NA	TRBJ1-6	CASTPVKGDSPLHF	TGTGCCAGCACCCCTGTTAAGGGTGATTCACCCCTCCACTTT
TRBD1	TRBV11-1	many	TRBJ2-1	CASSSLWTGDLNNEQFF	TGTGCCAGCAGCTCCCTCTGGACAGGAGATCTGAACAATGAGCAGTTCTTC
NA	TRBV4-3	many	TRBJ1-2	CASSQDRGIGSYGYTF	TGCGCCAGCAGCCAAGATAGAGGGATAGGTAGCTATGGCTACACCTTC
NA	TRBV29-1	many	TRBJ2-5	CSVNGQSGQETQYF	TGCAGCGTTAACGGGCAGAGTGGCCAAGAGACCCAGTACTTC
NA	TRBV2	NA	TRBJ1-5	CAIKTRVNQPQHF	TGTGCCATCAAGACACGGGTCAATCAGCCCCAGCATTTT
NA	TRBV25-1	many	TRBJ2-1	CASSEPGAMSVEQFF	TGTGCCAGCAGTGAACCGGGGGCCATGTCTGTTGAGCAGTTCTTC
NA	TRBV5-6	few	TRBJ2-3	CASGGQGLPDYTDTQYF	TGTGCCAGCGGGGGGCAGGGCCTACCCGATTACACAGATACGCAGTATTTT
NA	TRBV10-3	few	TRBJ1-5	CAISESIAGQPQHF	TGTGCCATCAGTGAGTCGATTGCGGGTCAGCCCCAGCATTTT
TRBD1	TRBV6-5	many	TRBJ1-1	CASSQQGIYFF	TGTGCCAGCAGTCAACAGGGGATCTACTTCTTT
NA	TRBV12-5	few	TRBJ1-2	CASAVSGAGYTF	TGTGCTAGTGCCGTTTCAGGGGCTGGCTACACCTTC
NA	TRBV20-1	many	TRBJ1-5	CSATAAGASSNQPQHF	TGCAGTGCCACCGCGGCGGGGGCGAGTAGCAATCAGCCCCAGCATTTT
NA	TRBV5-5	NA	TRBJ1-6	CASSFGSSYNSPLHF	TGTGCCAGCAGCTTTGGTTCCTCCTATAATTCACCCCTCCACTTT
NA	TRBV6-6	few	TRBJ1-5	CASSYGDYNQPQHF	TGTGCCAGCAGTTACGGCGATTACAATCAGCCCCAGCATTTT
TRBD1	TRBV7-2	few	TRBJ2-5	CASSLRDRETQYF	TGTGCCAGCAGCTTACGGGACAGAGAGACCCAGTACTTC
NA	TRBV25-1	many	TRBJ1-1	CASSEYGHNTEAFF	TGTGCCAGCAGTGAATATGGGCATAACACTGAAGCTTTCTTT
TRBD2	TRBV6-2/TRBV6-3	few	TRBJ2-7	CASWASGAYEQYF	TGTGCCAGCTGGGCTAGCGGAGCCTACGAGCAGTACTTC
NA	TRBV20-1	NA	TRBJ1-5	CSASTRESDNQPQHF	TGCAGTGCTAGCACACGGGAGAGTGACAATCAGCCCCAGCATTTT
TRBD2	TRBV7-2	NA	TRBJ2-1	CASSLREVGLVGNEQFF	TGTGCCAGCAGCTTACGGGAGGTTGGACTAGTCGGCAATGAGCAGTTCTTC